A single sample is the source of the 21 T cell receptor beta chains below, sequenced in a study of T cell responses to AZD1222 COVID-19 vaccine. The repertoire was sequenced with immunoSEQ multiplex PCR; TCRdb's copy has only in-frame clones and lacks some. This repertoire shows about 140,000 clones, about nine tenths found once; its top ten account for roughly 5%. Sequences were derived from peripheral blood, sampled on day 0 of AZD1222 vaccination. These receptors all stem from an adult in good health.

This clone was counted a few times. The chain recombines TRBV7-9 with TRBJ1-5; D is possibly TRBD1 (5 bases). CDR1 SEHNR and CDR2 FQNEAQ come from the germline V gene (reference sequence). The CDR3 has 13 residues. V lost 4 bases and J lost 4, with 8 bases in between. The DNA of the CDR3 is TGTGCCAGCAGCTCGGACACTAATCAGCCCCAGCATTTT. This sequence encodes CASSSDTNQPQHF. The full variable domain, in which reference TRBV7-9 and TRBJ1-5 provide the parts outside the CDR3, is DTGVSQNPRHKITKRGQNVTFRCDPISEHNRLYWYRQTLGQGPEFLTYFQNEAQLEKSRLLSDRFSAERPKGSFSTLEIQRTEQGDSAMYLCASSSDTNQPQHFGDGTRLSIL.

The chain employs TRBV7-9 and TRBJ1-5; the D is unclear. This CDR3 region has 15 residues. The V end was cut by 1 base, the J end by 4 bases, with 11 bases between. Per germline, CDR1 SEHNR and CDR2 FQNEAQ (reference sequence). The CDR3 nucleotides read TGTGCCAGCAGCTTAGACGGTATTAGGAATCAGCCCCAGCATTTT. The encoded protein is CASSLDGIRNQPQHF.

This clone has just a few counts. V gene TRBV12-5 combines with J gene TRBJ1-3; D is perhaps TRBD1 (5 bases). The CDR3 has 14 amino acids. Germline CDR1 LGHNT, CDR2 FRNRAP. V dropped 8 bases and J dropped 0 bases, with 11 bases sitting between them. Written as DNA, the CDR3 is TGTGCTAGTTCGCAGGGAAACTCTGGAAACACCATATATTTT. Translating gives CASSQGNSGNTIYF.

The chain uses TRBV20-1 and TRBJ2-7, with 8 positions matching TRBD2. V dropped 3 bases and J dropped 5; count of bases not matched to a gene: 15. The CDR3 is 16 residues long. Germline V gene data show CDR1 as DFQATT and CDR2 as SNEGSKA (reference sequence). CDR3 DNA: TGCAGTGCTAGTCGCCCGGGGGGGGGTCGAAAAAACGAGCAGTACTTC. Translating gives CSASRPGGGRKNEQYF.

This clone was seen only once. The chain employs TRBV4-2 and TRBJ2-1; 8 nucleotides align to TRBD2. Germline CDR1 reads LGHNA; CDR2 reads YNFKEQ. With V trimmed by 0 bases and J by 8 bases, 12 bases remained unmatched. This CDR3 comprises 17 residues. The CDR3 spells CASSQEARPGLVHEQFF. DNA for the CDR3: TGTGCCAGCAGCCAAGAGGCCAGGCCGGGACTAGTTCATGAGCAGTTCTTC.

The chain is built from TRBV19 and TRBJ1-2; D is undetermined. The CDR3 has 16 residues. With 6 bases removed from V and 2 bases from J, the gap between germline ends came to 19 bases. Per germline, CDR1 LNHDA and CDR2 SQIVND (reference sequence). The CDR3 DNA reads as TGTGCCAGTAGGGATCTCCGGGCCTTTCCCAACTATGGCTACACCTTC. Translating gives CASRDLRAFPNYGYTF.

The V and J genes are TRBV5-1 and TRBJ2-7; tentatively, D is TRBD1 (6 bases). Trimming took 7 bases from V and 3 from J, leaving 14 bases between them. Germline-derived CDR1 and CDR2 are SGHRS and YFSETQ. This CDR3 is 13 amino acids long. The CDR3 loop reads CASGLDRGYEQYF. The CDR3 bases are TGCGCCAGCGGTCTGGACAGAGGCTACGAGCAGTACTTC.

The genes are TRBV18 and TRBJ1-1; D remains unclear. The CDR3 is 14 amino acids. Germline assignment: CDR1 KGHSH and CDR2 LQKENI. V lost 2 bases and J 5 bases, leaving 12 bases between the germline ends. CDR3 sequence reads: CASSPGSDRTEAFF. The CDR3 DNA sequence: TGTGCCAGCTCACCAGGTTCAGATAGGACTGAAGCTTTCTTT.

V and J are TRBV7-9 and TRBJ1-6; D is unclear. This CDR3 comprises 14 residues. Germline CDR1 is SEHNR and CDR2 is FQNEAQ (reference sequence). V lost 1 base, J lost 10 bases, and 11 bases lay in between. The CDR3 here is CASSLEGTLSPLHF. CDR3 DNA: TGTGCCAGCAGCTTAGAGGGTACACTGTCACCCCTCCACTTT.

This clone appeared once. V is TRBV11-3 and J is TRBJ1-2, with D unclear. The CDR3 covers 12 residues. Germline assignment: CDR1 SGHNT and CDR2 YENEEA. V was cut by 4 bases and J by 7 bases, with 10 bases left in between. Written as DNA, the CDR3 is TGTGCCAGCAGCTCCCGGTTGGGTGGCTACACCTTC. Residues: CASSSRLGGYTF.

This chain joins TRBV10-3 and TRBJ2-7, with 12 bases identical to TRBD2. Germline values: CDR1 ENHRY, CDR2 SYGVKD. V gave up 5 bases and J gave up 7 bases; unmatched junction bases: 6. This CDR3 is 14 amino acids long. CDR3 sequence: CAISPRTSGKEQYF. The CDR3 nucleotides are TGTGCCATCAGTCCGAGGACTAGCGGGAAGGAGCAGTACTTC.

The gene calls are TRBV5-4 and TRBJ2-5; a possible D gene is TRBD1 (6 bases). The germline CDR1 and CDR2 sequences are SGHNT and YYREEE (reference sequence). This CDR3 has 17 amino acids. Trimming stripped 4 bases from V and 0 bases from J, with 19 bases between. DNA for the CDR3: TGTGCCAGCAGCACGAAACAGGGAGACCAGTACCAAGAGACCCAGTACTTC. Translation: CASSTKQGDQYQETQYF.

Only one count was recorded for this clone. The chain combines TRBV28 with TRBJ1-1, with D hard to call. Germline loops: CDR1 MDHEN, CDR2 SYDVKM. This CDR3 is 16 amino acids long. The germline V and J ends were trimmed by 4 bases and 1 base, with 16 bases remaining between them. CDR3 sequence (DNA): TGTGCCAGCAGTTCCAGGCCAGGTGCGGAGAACACTGAAGCTTTCTTT. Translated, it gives CASSSRPGAENTEAFF. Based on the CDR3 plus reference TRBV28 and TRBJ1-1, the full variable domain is DVKVTQSSRYLVKRTGEKVFLECVQDMDHENMFWYRQDPGLGLRLIYFSYDVKMKEKGDIPEGYSVSREKKERFSLILESASTNQTSMYLCASSSRPGAENTEAFFGQGTRLTVV.

The CDR3 DNA sequence: TGTGCCAGCAGCTTAAGGGCAGGGACTAGCGGCTACGAGCAGTACTTC. This encodes CASSLRAGTSGYEQYF. The J gene is TRBJ2-7, the V gene TRBV7-6, with 11 bases identical to TRBD2. J was trimmed by 3 bases and V by 2 bases; bases with no gene match: 6. The CDR3 is 16 amino acids. CDR1 SGHVS and CDR2 FNYEAQ come from the germline V gene.

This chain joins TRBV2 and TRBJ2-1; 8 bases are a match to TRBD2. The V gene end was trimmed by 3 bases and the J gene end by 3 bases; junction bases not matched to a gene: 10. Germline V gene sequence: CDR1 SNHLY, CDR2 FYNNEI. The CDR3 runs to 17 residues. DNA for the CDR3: TGTGCCAGCAGTGATGGACTAGCTTGGGGACTCTACAATGAGCAGTTCTTC. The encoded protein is CASSDGLAWGLYNEQFF.

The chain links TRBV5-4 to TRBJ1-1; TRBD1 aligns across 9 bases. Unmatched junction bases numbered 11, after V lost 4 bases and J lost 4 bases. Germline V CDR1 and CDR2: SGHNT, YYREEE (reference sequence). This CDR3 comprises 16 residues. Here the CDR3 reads CASSHPTGGAGTEAFF. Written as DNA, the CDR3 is TGTGCCAGCAGCCACCCAACAGGGGGCGCGGGCACTGAAGCTTTCTTT.

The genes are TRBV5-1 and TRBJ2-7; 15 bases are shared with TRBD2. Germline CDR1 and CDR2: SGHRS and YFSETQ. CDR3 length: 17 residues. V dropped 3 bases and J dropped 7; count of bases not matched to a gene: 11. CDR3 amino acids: CASSSRTSGRALGEQYF. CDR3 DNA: TGCGCCAGCAGCTCAAGGACTAGCGGGAGGGCCTTGGGAGAGCAGTACTTC.

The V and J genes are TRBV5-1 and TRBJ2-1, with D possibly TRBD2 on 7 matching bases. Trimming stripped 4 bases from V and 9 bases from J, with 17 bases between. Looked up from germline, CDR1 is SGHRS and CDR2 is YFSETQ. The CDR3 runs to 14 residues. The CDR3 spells CASSPLGASGEQFF. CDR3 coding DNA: TGCGCCAGCAGCCCCCTGGGGGCTAGCGGTGAGCAGTTCTTC.

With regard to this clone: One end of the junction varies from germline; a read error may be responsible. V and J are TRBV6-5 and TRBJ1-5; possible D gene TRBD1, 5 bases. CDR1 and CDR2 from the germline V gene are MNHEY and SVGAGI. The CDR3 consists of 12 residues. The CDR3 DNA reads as TGTGCCAGCAGAGCACCAGCGGGGCAGGGAAATTTT. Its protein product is CASRAPAGQGNF.

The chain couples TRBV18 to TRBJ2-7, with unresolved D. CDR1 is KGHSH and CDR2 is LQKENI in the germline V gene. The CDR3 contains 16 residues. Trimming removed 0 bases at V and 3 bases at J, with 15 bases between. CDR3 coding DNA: TGTGCCAGCTCACCACCGGGTACAGTTATTAGCTACGAGCAGTACTTC. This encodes CASSPPGTVISYEQYF.

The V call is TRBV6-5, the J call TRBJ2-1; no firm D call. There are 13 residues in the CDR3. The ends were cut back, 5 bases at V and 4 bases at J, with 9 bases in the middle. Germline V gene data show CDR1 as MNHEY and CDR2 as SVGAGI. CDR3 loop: CASSTELYNEQFF. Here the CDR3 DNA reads TGTGCCAGCAGTACCGAATTGTACAATGAGCAGTTCTTC.